A selection of T cell receptor beta chains follows, all from one sample in a study of shared clonotypes between healthy human individuals. Sequenced by immunoSEQ multiplex PCR; TCRdb stores in-frame clones only, minus some. The data hold over a million clones, with around 97% observed a single time. Sequencing was performed on naive CD4+ T cells sorted from blood. Receptors originate from a young man in good health. Each CDR3 is given with its conserved first and last residue. A D gene is named only where the DNA matches it firmly. Clone size is shown for a subset of rows, as once, few, many or a class of expanded clone.

CASSSVQYEQYF,TGTGCCAGCAGCTCGGTGCAGTACGAGCAGTACTTC,once,TRBJ2-7,TRBV2,NA
CASSFDVSDEQFF,TGTGCCAGCAGCTTCGACGTCTCAGATGAGCAGTTCTTC,NA,TRBJ2-1,TRBV7-9,NA
CASSLNSLQETQYF,TGTGCCAGCAGCTTAAACAGCCTCCAAGAGACCCAGTACTTC,NA,TRBJ2-5,TRBV11-2,NA
CASRGTEAFF,TGTGCCAGTAGGGGGACTGAAGCTTTCTTT,NA,TRBJ1-1,TRBV19,NA
CASSVSGRAINEQFF,TGTGCCAGCAGTGTTAGCGGGAGGGCGATCAATGAGCAGTTCTTC,NA,TRBJ2-1,TRBV2,TRBD2
CSVVFGIRSSYEQYF,TGCAGCGTTGTGTTCGGTATCAGGAGTTCCTACGAGCAGTACTTC,NA,TRBJ2-7,TRBV29-1,NA
CASSLRGRTGELFF,TGTGCCAGCAGTCTTCGGGGGCGGACCGGGGAGCTGTTTTTT,NA,TRBJ2-2,TRBV11-2,NA
CASSSGSSYEQYF,TGTGCCAGCAGTTCAGGGTCCTCCTACGAGCAGTACTTC,NA,TRBJ2-7,TRBV28,NA
CASSLQGRTGWAGELFF,TGTGCCAGCAGCTTACAGGGGCGCACGGGCTGGGCCGGGGAGCTGTTTTTT,NA,TRBJ2-2,TRBV11-2,NA
CATSPGGRQNEQYF,TGCGCCACATCGCCTGGCGGGAGACAGAACGAGCAGTACTTC,NA,TRBJ2-7,TRBV5-1,TRBD2
CASSWREKQYF,TGTGCCAGCTCGTGGAGGGAAAAGCAGTACTTC,NA,TRBJ2-7,TRBV6-5,NA
CASSENSQETQYF,TGCGCCAGCAGTGAAAACAGTCAAGAGACCCAGTACTTC,NA,TRBJ2-5,TRBV10-1,NA
CASSLVGPGELFF,TGTGCCAGCAGCTTAGTGGGGCCCGGGGAGCTGTTTTTT,once,TRBJ2-2,TRBV7-9,NA
CASQRDHYNEQFF,TGTGCCAGCCAGCGGGACCACTACAATGAGCAGTTCTTC,once,TRBJ2-1,TRBV27,TRBD2
CASSLTGQPQHF,TGTGCCAGCAGTTTAACTGGTCAGCCCCAGCATTTT,NA,TRBJ1-5,TRBV28,NA
CATSIEGPGYEQYF,TGTGCCACCAGCATCGAGGGGCCAGGATACGAGCAGTACTTC,NA,TRBJ2-7,TRBV15,NA